The clone carrying this TCR beta chain was seen just once. Some clones are missing from TCRdb's copy, which holds only in-frame ones; the method was immunoSEQ multiplex PCR. This sample yields more than 20,000 clones, of which approximately 87% are seen a single time; around 25% belongs to the top ten. This CDR3 comprises 15 residues. Germline assignment: CDR1 SGHTA and CDR2 FQGNSA. Trimming took 0 bases from V and 7 from J, leaving 13 bases between them. This entry belongs to a study of blood T cell repertoires in COVID-19. The wider study: Samples came from the United States, Italy and Spain, spanning acute and convalescent COVID-19.

The sample consisted of peripheral blood. The chain uses TRBV7-2 and TRBJ1-5; TRBD1 is a possible D gene (5 bases). The sequence derives from a human donor with active COVID-19. The donor label of this sample is uncertain. The DNA for the CDR3 is TGTGCCAGCAGCTTAGCAGGGGTCACGAACCAGCCCCAGCATTTT. This translates into CASSLAGVTNQPQHF.